This TCR beta chain was observed in a study of blood T cell repertoires in COVID-19. Profiled with immunoSEQ multiplex PCR; TCRdb holds only in-frame clones, not every one. The sample contains approximately 180,000 clones, about nine tenths of which appear only once. The sample holds one count of this clone. The receptor's source is a woman aged 45 to 65 with acute or convalescent COVID-19. Sequencing was performed on peripheral blood.

The CDR3 reads CASSRPDRSKNIQYF. For the CDR3, the DNA is TGTGCCAGCAGCAGGCCCGACAGATCCAAAAACATTCAGTACTTC. This rearrangement joins TRBV7-9 to TRBJ2-4; TRBD1 is a possible D gene (5 bases). Trimming pared 5 bases from V and 2 bases from J, leaving 13 bases between. The CDR3 is made up of 15 amino acids. Germline V gene lookup returns CDR1 SEHNR and CDR2 FQNEAQ (reference sequence). Together with reference TRBV7-9 and TRBJ2-4, the CDR3 gives the full variable domain: DTGVSQNPRHKITKRGQNVTFRCDPISEHNRLYWYRQTLGQGPEFLTYFQNEAQLEKSRLLSDRFSAERPKGSFSTLEIQRTEQGDSAMYLCASSRPDRSKNIQYFGAGTRLSVL.